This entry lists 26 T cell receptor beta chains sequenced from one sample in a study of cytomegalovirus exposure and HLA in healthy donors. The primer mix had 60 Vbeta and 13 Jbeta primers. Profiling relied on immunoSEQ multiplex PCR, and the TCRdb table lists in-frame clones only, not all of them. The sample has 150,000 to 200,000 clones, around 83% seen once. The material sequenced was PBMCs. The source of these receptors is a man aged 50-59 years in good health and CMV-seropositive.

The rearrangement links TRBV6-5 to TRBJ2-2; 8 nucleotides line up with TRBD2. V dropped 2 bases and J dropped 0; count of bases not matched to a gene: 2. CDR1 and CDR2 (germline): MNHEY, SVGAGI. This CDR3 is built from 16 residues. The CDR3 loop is CASSYTGGANTGELFF. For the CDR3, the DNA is TGTGCCAGCAGTTACACGGGGGGGGCGAACACCGGGGAGCTGTTTTTT.

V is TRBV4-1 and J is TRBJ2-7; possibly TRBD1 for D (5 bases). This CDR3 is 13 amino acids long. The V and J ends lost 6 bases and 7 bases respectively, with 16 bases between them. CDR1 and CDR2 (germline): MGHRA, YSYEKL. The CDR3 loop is CASSPGIPGEQYF. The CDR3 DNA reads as TGCGCCAGCAGTCCAGGGATTCCCGGGGAGCAGTACTTC.

CDR3: CASRTSYGYTF. The CDR3, as DNA: TGTGCCAGCAGGACATCCTATGGCTACACCTTC. This chain joins TRBV28 and TRBJ1-2; the D is unclear. This CDR3 comprises 11 residues. The ends were cut back, 6 bases at V and 4 bases at J, with 6 bases in the middle. The germline V gene has CDR1 MDHEN and CDR2 SYDVKM.

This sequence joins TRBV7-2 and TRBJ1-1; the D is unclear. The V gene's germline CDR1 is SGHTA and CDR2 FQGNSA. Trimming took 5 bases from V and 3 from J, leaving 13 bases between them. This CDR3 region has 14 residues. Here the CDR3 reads CASSTAALYTEAFF. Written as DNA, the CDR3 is TGTGCCAGCAGCACAGCCGCTCTTTACACTGAAGCTTTCTTT.

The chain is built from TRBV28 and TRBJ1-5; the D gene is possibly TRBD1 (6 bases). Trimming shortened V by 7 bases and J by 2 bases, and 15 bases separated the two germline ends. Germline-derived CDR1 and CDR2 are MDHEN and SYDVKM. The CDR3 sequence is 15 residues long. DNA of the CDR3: TGTGCCAGCACTCTAGGGGGTATGGGCAATCAGCCCCAGCATTTT. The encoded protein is CASTLGGMGNQPQHF.

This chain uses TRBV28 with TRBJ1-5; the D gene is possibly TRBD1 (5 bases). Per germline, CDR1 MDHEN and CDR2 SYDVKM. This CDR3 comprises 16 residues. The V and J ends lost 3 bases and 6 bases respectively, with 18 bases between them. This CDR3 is CASSLGPGGRSQPQHF. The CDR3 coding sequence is TGTGCCAGCAGTTTGGGGCCCGGGGGAAGAAGTCAGCCCCAGCATTTT.

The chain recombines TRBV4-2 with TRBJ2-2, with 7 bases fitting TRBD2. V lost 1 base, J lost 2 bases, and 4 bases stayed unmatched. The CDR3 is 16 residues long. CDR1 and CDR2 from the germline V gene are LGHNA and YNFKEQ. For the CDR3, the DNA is TGTGCCAGCAGCCAAGCACGGGAGGCCAACACCGGGGAGCTGTTTTTT. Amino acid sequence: CASSQAREANTGELFF.

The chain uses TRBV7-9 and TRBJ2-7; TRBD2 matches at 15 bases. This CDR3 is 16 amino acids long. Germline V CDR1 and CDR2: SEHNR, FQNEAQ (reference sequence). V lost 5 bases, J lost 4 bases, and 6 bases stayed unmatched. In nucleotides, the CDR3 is TGTGCCAGCAGCCCCCGGACTAGCGGGGGGGCTTACGAGCAGTACTTC. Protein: CASSPRTSGGAYEQYF.

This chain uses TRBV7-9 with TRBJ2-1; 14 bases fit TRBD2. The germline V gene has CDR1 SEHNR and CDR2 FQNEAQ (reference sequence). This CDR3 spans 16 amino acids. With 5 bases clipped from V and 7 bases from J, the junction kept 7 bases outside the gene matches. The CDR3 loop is CASSLGLAGVGNEQFF. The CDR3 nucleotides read TGTGCCAGCAGCCTGGGACTAGCGGGAGTGGGGAATGAGCAGTTCTTC. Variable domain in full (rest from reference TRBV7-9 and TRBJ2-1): DTGVSQNPRHKITKRGQNVTFRCDPISEHNRLYWYRQTLGQGPEFLTYFQNEAQLEKSRLLSDRFSAERPKGSFSTLEIQRTEQGDSAMYLCASSLGLAGVGNEQFFGPGTRLTVL.

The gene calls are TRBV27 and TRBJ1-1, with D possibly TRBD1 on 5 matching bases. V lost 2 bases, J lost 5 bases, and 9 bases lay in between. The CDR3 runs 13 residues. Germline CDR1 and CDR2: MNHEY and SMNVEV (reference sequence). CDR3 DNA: TGTGCCAGCAGTTTAACCAGGGTAACTGAAGCTTTCTTT. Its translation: CASSLTRVTEAFF.

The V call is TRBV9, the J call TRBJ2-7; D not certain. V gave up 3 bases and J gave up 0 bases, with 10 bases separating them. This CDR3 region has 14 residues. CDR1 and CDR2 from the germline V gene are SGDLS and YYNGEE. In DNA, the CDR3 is TGTGCCAGCAGCGCCCAAGTCGGCTCCTACGAGCAGTACTTC. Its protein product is CASSAQVGSYEQYF.

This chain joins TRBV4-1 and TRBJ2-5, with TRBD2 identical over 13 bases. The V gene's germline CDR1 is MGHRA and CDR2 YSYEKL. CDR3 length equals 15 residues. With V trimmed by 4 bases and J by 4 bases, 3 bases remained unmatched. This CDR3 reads CASSPRLAGGETQYF. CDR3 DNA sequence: TGCGCCAGCAGCCCACGACTAGCGGGAGGAGAGACCCAGTACTTC.

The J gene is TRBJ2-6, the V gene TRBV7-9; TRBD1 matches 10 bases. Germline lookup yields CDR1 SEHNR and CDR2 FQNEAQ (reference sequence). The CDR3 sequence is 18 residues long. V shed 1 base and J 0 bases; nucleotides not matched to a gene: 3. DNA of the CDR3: TGTGCCAGCAGCTTAGAGACAGGGGGCCGCTCTGGGGCCAACGTCCTGACTTTC. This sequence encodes CASSLETGGRSGANVLTF.

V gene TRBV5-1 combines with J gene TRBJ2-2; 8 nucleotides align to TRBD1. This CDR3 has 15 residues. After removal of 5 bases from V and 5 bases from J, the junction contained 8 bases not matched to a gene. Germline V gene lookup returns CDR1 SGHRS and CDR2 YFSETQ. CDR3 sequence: CASSDRGRGTGELFF. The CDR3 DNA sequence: TGCGCCAGCAGTGACAGGGGAAGAGGGACCGGGGAGCTGTTTTTT.

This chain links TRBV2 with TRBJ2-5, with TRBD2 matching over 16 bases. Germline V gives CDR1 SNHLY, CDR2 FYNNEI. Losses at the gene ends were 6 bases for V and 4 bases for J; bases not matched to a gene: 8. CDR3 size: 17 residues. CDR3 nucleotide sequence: TGTGCCAGCAGCGCCGGGACTAGCGGGGGGGCTCGAGAGACCCAGTACTTC. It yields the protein CASSAGTSGGARETQYF.

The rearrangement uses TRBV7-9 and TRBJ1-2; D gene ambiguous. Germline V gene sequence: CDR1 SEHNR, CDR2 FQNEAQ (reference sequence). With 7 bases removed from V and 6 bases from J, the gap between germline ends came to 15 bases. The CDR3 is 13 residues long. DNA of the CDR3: TGTGCCAGCAACGCGAGGAGGGAGGATGGCTACACCTTC. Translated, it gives CASNARREDGYTF.

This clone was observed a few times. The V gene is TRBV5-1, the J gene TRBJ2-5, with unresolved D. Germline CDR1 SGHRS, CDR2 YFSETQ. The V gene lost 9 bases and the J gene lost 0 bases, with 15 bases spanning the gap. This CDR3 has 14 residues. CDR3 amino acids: CATASTYDQETQYF. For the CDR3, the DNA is TGCGCCACCGCCTCCACCTATGACCAAGAGACCCAGTACTTC.

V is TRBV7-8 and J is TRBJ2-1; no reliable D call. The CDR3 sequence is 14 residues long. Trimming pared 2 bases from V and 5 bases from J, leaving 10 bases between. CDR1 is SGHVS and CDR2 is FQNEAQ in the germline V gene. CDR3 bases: TGTGCCAGCAGCTTACTTAATACTCACAATGAGCAGTTCTTC. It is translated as CASSLLNTHNEQFF.

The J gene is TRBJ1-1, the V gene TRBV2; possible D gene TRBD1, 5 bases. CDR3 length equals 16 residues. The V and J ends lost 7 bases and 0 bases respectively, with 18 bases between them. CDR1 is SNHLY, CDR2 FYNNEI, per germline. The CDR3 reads CASISLLRGLNTEAFF. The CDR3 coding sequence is TGTGCCAGCATCAGCCTTCTTAGGGGCCTGAACACTGAAGCTTTCTTT.

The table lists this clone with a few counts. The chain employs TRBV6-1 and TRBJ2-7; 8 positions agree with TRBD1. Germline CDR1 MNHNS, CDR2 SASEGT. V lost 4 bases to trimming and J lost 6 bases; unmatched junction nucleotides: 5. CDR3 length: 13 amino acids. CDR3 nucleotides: TGTGCCAGCAGTGCGGACAGGGCCGCCGAGCAGTACTTC. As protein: CASSADRAAEQYF.

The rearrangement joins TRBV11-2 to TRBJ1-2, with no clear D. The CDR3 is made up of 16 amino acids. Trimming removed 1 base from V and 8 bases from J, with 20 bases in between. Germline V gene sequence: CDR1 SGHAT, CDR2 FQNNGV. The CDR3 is CASSLAGRGKMGGYTF. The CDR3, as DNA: TGTGCCAGCAGCTTAGCCGGGAGAGGCAAAATGGGAGGCTACACCTTC.

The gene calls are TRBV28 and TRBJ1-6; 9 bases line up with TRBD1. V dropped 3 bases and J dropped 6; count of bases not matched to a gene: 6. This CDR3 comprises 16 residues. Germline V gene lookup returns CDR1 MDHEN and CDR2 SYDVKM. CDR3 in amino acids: CASSFGTGRGNSPLHF. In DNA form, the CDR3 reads TGTGCCAGCAGTTTTGGGACAGGGCGGGGTAATTCACCCCTCCACTTT.

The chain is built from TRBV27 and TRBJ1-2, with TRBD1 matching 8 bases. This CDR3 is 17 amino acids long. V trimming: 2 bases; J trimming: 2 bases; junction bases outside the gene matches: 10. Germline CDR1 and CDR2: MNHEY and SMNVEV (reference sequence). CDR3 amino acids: CASSLTWPPGGNYGYTF. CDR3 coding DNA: TGTGCCAGCAGTTTAACGTGGCCGCCAGGGGGCAACTATGGCTACACCTTC.

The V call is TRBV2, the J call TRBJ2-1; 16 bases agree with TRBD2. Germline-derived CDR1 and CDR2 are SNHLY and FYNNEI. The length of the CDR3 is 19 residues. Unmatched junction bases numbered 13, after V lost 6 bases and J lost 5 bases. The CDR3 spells CASREPGLAGGPGNNEQFF. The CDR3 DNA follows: TGTGCCAGCAGGGAACCGGGACTAGCGGGAGGGCCAGGGAACAATGAGCAGTTCTTC.

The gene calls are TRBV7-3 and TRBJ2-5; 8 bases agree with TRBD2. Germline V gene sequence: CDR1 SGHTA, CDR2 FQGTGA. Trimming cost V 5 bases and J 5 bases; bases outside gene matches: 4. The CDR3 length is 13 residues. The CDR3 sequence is CASSRTSWETQYF. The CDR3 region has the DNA TGTGCCAGCAGCCGGACTAGCTGGGAGACCCAGTACTTC.

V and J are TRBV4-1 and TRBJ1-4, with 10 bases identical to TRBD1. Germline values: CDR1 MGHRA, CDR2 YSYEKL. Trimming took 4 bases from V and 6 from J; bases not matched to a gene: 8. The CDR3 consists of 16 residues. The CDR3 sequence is CASSRQTGQGDEKLFF. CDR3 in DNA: TGCGCCAGCAGCCGCCAAACCGGACAGGGGGATGAAAAACTGTTTTTT.